A single sample is the source of the 10 T cell receptor beta chains below, sequenced in a study of blood T cell repertoires in COVID-19. Repertoires were generated with immunoSEQ multiplex PCR, while TCRdb's copy carries only in-frame clones and drops some. Of roughly 330,000 clones in the sample, 70% to 90% were seen once. The sequencing input was PBMCs or T cells enriched from blood (not recorded which). Every receptor here comes from a woman aged 25 to 39 who had recovered from COVID-19.

This clone occurred a few times. This chain uses TRBV4-1 with TRBJ1-1; D is unclear. Germline CDR1 reads MGHRA; CDR2 reads YSYEKL. The CDR3 loop spans 14 amino acids. V shed 1 base and J shed 1 base, with 7 bases lying between them. CDR3 coding DNA: TGCGCCAGCAGCCAAGTCCTAGAGAACACTGAAGCTTTCTTT. Translating it yields CASSQVLENTEAFF.

The V and J genes are TRBV7-9 and TRBJ2-3; 8 positions agree with TRBD2. Trimming took 11 bases from V and 3 from J; bases not matched to a gene: 7. CDR3 length: 13 residues. Per germline, CDR1 SEHNR and CDR2 FQNEAQ (reference sequence). The CDR3 spells CAGAGGTTDTQYF. In nucleotides, the CDR3 is TGTGCCGGCGCGGGGGGTACTACAGATACGCAGTATTTT.

V usage is TRBV5-4 and J usage is TRBJ2-7; TRBD1 matches 7 bases. V lost 4 bases to trimming and J lost 2 bases; unmatched junction nucleotides: 6. The CDR3 has 14 amino acids. The germline V gene has CDR1 SGHNT and CDR2 YYREEE (reference sequence). CDR3: CASSRRQGAYEQYF. For the CDR3, the DNA is TGTGCCAGCAGCCGAAGACAGGGCGCCTACGAGCAGTACTTC.

The rearrangement uses TRBV5-4 and TRBJ2-1; TRBD1 matches at 7 bases. CDR1 SGHNT and CDR2 YYREEE come from the germline V gene (reference sequence). The ends lost 6 bases at V and 2 bases at J; junction bases unmatched: 5. The CDR3 length is 14 residues. For the CDR3, the DNA is TGTGCCAGCACCCGGACAGGTACCTACAATGAGCAGTTCTTC. Translated: CASTRTGTYNEQFF.

This clone has only one observation. J is TRBJ1-1 and V is TRBV7-9; D remains unclear. V was clipped by 5 bases and J by 0 bases, with 13 bases between them. Germline CDR1 and CDR2: SEHNR and FQNEAQ (reference sequence). The CDR3 runs 15 residues. The DNA of the CDR3 is TGTGCCAGCAGCAATAACCTACGAATGAACACTGAAGCTTTCTTT. Translating gives CASSNNLRMNTEAFF.

The rearrangement uses TRBV7-2 and TRBJ1-5; D is possibly TRBD1 (5 bases). Trimming stripped 5 bases from V and 0 bases from J, with 17 bases between. The CDR3 runs 17 residues. Germline assignment: CDR1 SGHTA and CDR2 FQGNSA. For the CDR3, the DNA is TGTGCCAGCAGCCTAGAGGGGCACCCCTTTAGCAATCAGCCCCAGCATTTT. Protein product: CASSLEGHPFSNQPQHF. Looking up the rest from reference TRBV7-2 and TRBJ1-5 gives the full variable domain: GAGVSQSPSNKVTEKGKDVELRCDPISGHTALYWYRQSLGQGLEFLIYFQGNSAPDKSGLPSDRFSAERTGGSVSTLTIQRTQQEDSAVYLCASSLEGHPFSNQPQHFGDGTRLSIL.

The chain recombines TRBV4-3 with TRBJ1-5, with 9 bases that match TRBD1. This CDR3 is 15 amino acids long. From germline, CDR1 is LGHNA and CDR2 YSLEER. V was pared by 0 bases and J by 4 bases, with 1 base of the junction left unmatched. The CDR3 coding sequence is TGCGCCAGCAGCCAAGACGGGACAGGGAATCAGCCCCAGCATTTT. Translated: CASSQDGTGNQPQHF.

V gene TRBV2 combines with J gene TRBJ2-3; 7 nucleotides agree with TRBD2. Losses at the gene ends were 5 bases for V and 4 bases for J; bases not matched to a gene: 12. The CDR3 is 16 amino acids. Germline lookup yields CDR1 SNHLY and CDR2 FYNNEI. CDR3 region: CASSPYGRGRADTQYF. DNA of the CDR3: TGTGCCAGCAGTCCCTACGGGCGGGGGAGGGCAGATACGCAGTATTTT.

V and J are TRBV29-1 and TRBJ1-2; no clear D gene. Germline values: CDR1 SQVTM, CDR2 ANQGSEA. V was shortened by 4 bases and J by 3 bases, with 6 bases between the two germline ends. CDR3 size: 11 residues. In DNA form, the CDR3 reads TGCAGCGTTGGGGCCTACTATGGCTACACCTTC. It specifies CSVGAYYGYTF. Filled out from reference TRBV29-1 and TRBJ1-2, the complete variable domain reads SAVISQKPSRDICQRGTSLTIQCQVDSQVTMMFWYRQQPGQSLTLIATANQGSEATYESGFVIDKFPISRPNLTFSTLTVSNMSPEDSSIYLCSVGAYYGYTFGSGTRLTVV.

The chain employs TRBV2 and TRBJ2-7; 7 positions match TRBD2. The CDR3 is 14 amino acids. Germline-derived CDR1 and CDR2 are SNHLY and FYNNEI. Losses at the gene ends were 5 bases for V and 2 bases for J; bases not matched to a gene: 6. CDR3 protein: CASSRAGRAYEQYF. The CDR3 DNA sequence: TGTGCCAGCAGTCGGGCAGGGAGGGCCTACGAGCAGTACTTC.